The sequence of this T cell receptor (beta chain) was determined in a study of shared clonotypes between healthy human individuals. Points from the study as a whole: Relative to memory subsets, naive subsets generally showed larger estimated richness. Shared clonotypes: about 4.6% naive CD4, roughly 3.5% naive CD8, under 2.5% memory CD4, approximately 0.41% memory CD8.

Each CD8 memory set brought CD45RO+ cells together with CCR7-negative CD45RA+ TemRA cells. This CDR3 has 13 residues. J gave up 13 bases and V 4 bases, and 7 bases lay outside the gene matches. Germline V gene data show CDR1 as WSHSY and CDR2 as SAAADI. Some clones are missing from TCRdb's copy, which holds only in-frame ones; the method was immunoSEQ multiplex PCR. The sample contains approximately 400,000 clones, around 96% of which appear only once. About this clone itself: Its target is not known.

This chain uses TRBV10-2 with TRBJ2-7; 13 positions agree with TRBD2. The specimen sequenced was memory CD8+ T cells sorted from blood. The subset denotes: CD45RO+ cells pooled with CCR7-negative TemRA cells. The clonotype originates from a man younger than 40 in good health. This chain's CDR3 is CASSGGLAGRYYF. CDR3 coding DNA: TGCGCCAGCAGTGGGGGACTAGCGGGAAGGTACTACTTC.